Shown below are 8 T cell receptor beta chains from a single sample sequenced in a study of blood T cell repertoires in COVID-19. Using immunoSEQ multiplex PCR, the repertoire was profiled, and TCRdb retains in-frame clones only, with some absent. The sample shows some 240,000 clones, 75% to 90% of them seen only once. The sequencing input was peripheral blood. Receptors originate from a man aged 60 to 75 who had recovered from COVID-19.

J is TRBJ1-1 and V is TRBV6-5; maybe TRBD1 (5 bases). V was clipped by 9 bases and J by 1 base, with 6 bases between them. Per the germline V gene, CDR1 is MNHEY and CDR2 is SVGAGI. The CDR3 consists of 11 residues. CDR3 protein: CASRGNTEAFF. The CDR3 nucleotides are TGTGCCAGTAGGGGGAACACTGAAGCTTTCTTT.

V is TRBV27 and J is TRBJ1-2; a weak D match, TRBD1 (5 bases). With 4 bases removed from V and 4 bases from J, the gap between germline ends came to 10 bases. Germline V gene sequence: CDR1 MNHEY, CDR2 SMNVEV (reference sequence). The CDR3 is made up of 13 amino acids. CDR3 DNA sequence: TGTGCCAGCAGTTGGCAGGGAAGCTATGGCTACACCTTC. Translation gives CASSWQGSYGYTF.

The V call is TRBV2, the J call TRBJ1-1; TRBD1 might be the D (5 bases). Trimming left V 5 bases short and J 5 bases short, with 18 bases between. Germline V gene data show CDR1 as SNHLY and CDR2 as FYNNEI. This CDR3 contains 15 residues. The CDR3 protein is CASSFEPGLVTEAFF. Here the CDR3 DNA reads TGTGCCAGCAGTTTTGAGCCGGGACTCGTAACTGAAGCTTTCTTT.

CDR3 sequence: CASSPPGGGNEKLFF. The CDR3, as DNA: TGTGCCAGCAGCCCCCCGGGGGGGGGTAATGAAAAACTGTTTTTT. The J gene is TRBJ1-4, the V gene TRBV9, with D possibly matching TRBD1 (5 bases). The germline V and J ends were trimmed by 4 bases and 4 bases, with 14 bases remaining between them. The germline gives CDR1 SGDLS, CDR2 YYNGEE. The CDR3 length is 15 residues.

In regard to this clone: Other DNA sequences in the same sample also yield this CDR3. The J gene is TRBJ1-6, the V gene TRBV6-5, with 11 bases aligning to TRBD1. Unmatched junction bases numbered 2, after V lost 0 bases and J lost 10 bases. CDR1 and CDR2 (germline): MNHEY, SVGAGI. The CDR3 covers 15 residues. The CDR3 DNA is TGTGCCAGCAGTTACTCGGGACAGGGGGGCTCACCCCTCCACTTT. Amino acids: CASSYSGQGGSPLHF.

DNA of the CDR3: TGTGCCAGCAGCCTTTCAGATACGCAGTATTTT. As protein: CASSLSDTQYF. The genes are TRBV7-9 and TRBJ2-3; D is uncertain. In germline, CDR1 is SEHNR, CDR2 FQNEAQ (reference sequence). The CDR3 covers 11 residues. Trimming cost V 5 bases and J 4 bases, with 4 bases left between them.

This clone appeared a few times. This chain links TRBV10-1 with TRBJ2-2; D remains unclear. CDR3 length: 14 residues. The germline V and J ends were trimmed by 2 bases and 2 bases, with 6 bases remaining between them. The germline CDR1 and CDR2 sequences are WNHNN and SYGVQD (reference sequence). CDR3 region: CASSELGNTGELFF. The CDR3 region has the DNA TGCGCCAGCAGTGAGCTGGGCAACACCGGGGAGCTGTTTTTT.

The chain carries TRBV28 and TRBJ2-7; 8 bases fit TRBD2. The CDR3 has 14 residues. V gave up 2 bases and J gave up 4 bases; unmatched junction bases: 4. CDR1 and CDR2 (germline): MDHEN, SYDVKM. CDR3 DNA sequence: TGTGCCAGCAGTTTAACGGGGGGGTTATACGAGCAGTACTTC. This codes for CASSLTGGLYEQYF.